This entry lists 3 T cell receptor beta chains sequenced from one sample in a study of blood T cell repertoires in COVID-19. TCRdb's table, derived via immunoSEQ multiplex PCR, lists solely in-frame clones and lacks some. Of 250,000 to 350,000 clones in the sample, 86% were seen once. Input material: peripheral blood. These receptors all stem from a woman in her twenties or thirties with active or convalescent COVID-19.

V and J are TRBV2 and TRBJ1-4; 12 bases agree with TRBD1. The CDR3 has 15 residues. V was clipped by 3 bases and J by 6 bases; unmatched bases: 2. Germline-derived CDR1 and CDR2 are SNHLY and FYNNEI. CDR3 region: CASSEGDRGHEKLFF. The CDR3 DNA is TGTGCCAGCAGTGAGGGGGACAGGGGGCATGAAAAACTGTTTTTT.

The rearrangement uses TRBV2 and TRBJ2-2, with 7 positions matching TRBD1. Unmatched junction bases numbered 2, after V lost 5 bases and J lost 5 bases. This CDR3 contains 13 residues. The V gene's germline CDR1 is SNHLY and CDR2 FYNNEI. In DNA, the CDR3 is TGTGCCAGCAGTACAGGGGTTACCGGGGAGCTGTTTTTT. Protein: CASSTGVTGELFF.

For the CDR3, the DNA is TGTGCCAGCAGCCTACAGGGTCCCTACGAGCAGTACTTC. Translation: CASSLQGPYEQYF. The rearrangement links TRBV3-1 (or the pseudogene TRBV3-2) to TRBJ2-7; a possible D gene is TRBD1 (6 bases). Trimming took 4 bases from V and 2 from J, leaving 9 bases between them. Germline V lookup: CDR1 LGHDT, CDR2 YNNKEL (reference sequence). The CDR3 runs to 13 residues.